The entry that follows covers one TCR beta chain sequence. Measured with immunoSEQ multiplex PCR; TCRdb has only the in-frame clones, and not every one. Of roughly 90,000 clones listed, just over 90% were seen once; the top ten hold roughly 1.5%. The data derive from a study of control samples from healthy donors and cancer patients. Sequenced material: blood. This clonotype originated in a young woman in good health.

CDR3 residues: CASSQDSWAGSYNEQFF. CDR3 in DNA: TGTGCCAGCAGCCAAGATAGTTGGGCTGGCTCCTACAATGAGCAGTTCTTC. V and J are TRBV3-1 (or the pseudogene TRBV3-2) and TRBJ2-1; D gene unclear. The CDR3 has 17 amino acids. Germline assignment: CDR1 LGHDT and CDR2 YNNKEL (reference sequence). Trimming removed 0 bases at V and 0 bases at J, with 12 bases between.